The subject of this entry is one T cell receptor beta chain. Antigen unknown. Trimming cost V 0 bases and J 4 bases, with 9 bases left between them. The CDR3 contains 14 residues. Germline CDR1 SEHNR, CDR2 FQNEAQ (reference sequence). TCRdb reanalysed the reads using MiXCR and keeps one entry per CDR3 protein. The data contain about half a million distinct CDR3 sequences, 30% to 40% of them singletons. These data originate in a study of T cell repertoires in cytomegalovirus infection. Notes on the study in general: Carriers of CMV plus the relevant HLA were identified by cumulative public TCR beta family frequency.

This clonotype was sampled from a human donor in good health (CMV status not recorded). Some clones in this sample may be carry-over from other donors' samples. Here the sequenced sample was cultured PBMCs, taken from culture after CMV antigen stimulation. V usage is TRBV7-9 and J usage is TRBJ2-5; D is uncertain. CDR3 sequence: CASSLAWAGETQYF. CDR3 nucleotide sequence: TGTGCCAGCAGCTTAGCGTGGGCAGGAGAGACCCAGTACTTC.